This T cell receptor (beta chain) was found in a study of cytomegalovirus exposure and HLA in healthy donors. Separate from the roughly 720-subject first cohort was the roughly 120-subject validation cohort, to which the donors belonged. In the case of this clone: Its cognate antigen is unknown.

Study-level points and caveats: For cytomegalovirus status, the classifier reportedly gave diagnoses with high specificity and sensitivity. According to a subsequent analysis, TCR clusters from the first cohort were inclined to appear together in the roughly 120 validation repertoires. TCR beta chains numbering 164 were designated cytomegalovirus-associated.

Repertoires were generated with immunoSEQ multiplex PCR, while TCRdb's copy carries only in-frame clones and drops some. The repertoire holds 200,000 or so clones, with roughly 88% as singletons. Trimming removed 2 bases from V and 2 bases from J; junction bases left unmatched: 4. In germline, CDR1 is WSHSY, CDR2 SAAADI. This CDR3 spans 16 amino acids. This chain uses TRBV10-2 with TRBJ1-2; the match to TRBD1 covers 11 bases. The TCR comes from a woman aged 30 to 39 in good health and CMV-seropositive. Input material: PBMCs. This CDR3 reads CASSERTGGGNYGYTF. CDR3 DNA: TGCGCCAGCAGTGAGAGGACAGGGGGCGGAAACTATGGCTACACCTTC.